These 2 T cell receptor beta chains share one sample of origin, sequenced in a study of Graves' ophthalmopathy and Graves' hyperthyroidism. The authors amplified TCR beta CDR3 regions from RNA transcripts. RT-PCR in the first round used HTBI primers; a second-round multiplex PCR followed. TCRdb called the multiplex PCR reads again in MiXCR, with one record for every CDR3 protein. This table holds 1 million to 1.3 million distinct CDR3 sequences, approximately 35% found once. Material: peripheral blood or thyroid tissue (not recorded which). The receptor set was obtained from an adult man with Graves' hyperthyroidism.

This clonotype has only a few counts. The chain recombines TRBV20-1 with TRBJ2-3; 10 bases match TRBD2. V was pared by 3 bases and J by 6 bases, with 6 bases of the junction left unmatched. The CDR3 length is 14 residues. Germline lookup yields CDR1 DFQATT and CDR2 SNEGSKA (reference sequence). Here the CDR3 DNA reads TGCAGTGCTAGGCCTAGCGGGAGTAGGGATACGCAGTATTTT. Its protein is CSARPSGSRDTQYF.

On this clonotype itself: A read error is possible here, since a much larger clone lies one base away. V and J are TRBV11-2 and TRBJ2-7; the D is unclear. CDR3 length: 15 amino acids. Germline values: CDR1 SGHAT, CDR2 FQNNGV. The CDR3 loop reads CANSFSHSFTYEQYF. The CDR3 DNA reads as TGTGCCAACAGCTTCTCACACAGCTTTACCTACGAGCAGTACTTC.